These 2 T cell receptor beta chains came from one sample sequenced in a study of vaccination effects on CD4 cells after COVID-19. The antigens of these receptors remain unknown. Clones were sequenced by immunoSEQ multiplex PCR, and TCRdb holds only the in-frame ones, with some missing. The sample has approximately 76,000 clones, 60% to 85% seen once. Ahead of sequencing, the ViraFEST assay grew antigen-specific CD4+ T cells using viral peptide pools. When nine to ten days of culture had elapsed, CD4+ T cells were isolated. Absence of prior SARS-CoV-2 infection characterized the vaccine recipients, who showed negative nucleocapsid antibodies. The sample was CD4+ T cells from PBMCs cultured with SARS-CoV-2 spike peptides, taken before COVID-19 vaccination. The receptors shown here come from a human donor who received a COVID-19 vaccine.

The chain combines TRBV3-1 (or the pseudogene TRBV3-2) with TRBJ1-3; D unclear. V was pared by 4 bases and J by 1 base, with 8 bases between. Germline V gene lookup returns CDR1 LGHDT and CDR2 YNNKEL (reference sequence). The CDR3 totals 14 residues. Here the CDR3 DNA reads TGTGCCAGCAGCCGGACGGGGTCTGGAAACACCATATATTTT. As protein: CASSRTGSGNTIYF.

The chain recombines TRBV5-4 with TRBJ2-5; TRBD2 aligns across 7 bases. The CDR3 totals 13 residues. The germline CDR1 and CDR2 sequences are SGHNT and YYREEE (reference sequence). Germline trimming cut 4 bases from V and 5 bases from J; bases unmatched to any gene: 5. The CDR3 region is CASSLREGETQYF. The CDR3 region has the DNA TGTGCCAGCAGCCTCAGGGAGGGGGAGACCCAGTACTTC.